This T cell receptor beta chain was retrieved from a study of T cells in Graves' hyperthyroidism and ophthalmopathy. Amplification of TCR beta CDR3 regions was performed using RNA transcripts as template. First-round RT-PCR targeting the TCR CDR3 was performed with the HTBI primer set. TCRdb fed the multiplex PCR reads into MiXCR, producing one record per CDR3 protein. Among around 350,000 distinct CDR3 sequences listed, 19% were seen once. The germline CDR1 and CDR2 sequences are SGHTA and FQGTGA. Deletions cut 5 bases from V and 0 bases from J, with 16 bases between. The length of the CDR3 is 17 residues. Study-wide findings and caveats: A model built on 13 V-J features separated ophthalmopathy from stable hyperthyroidism.

This clonotype was detected ten times or more. Its antigen is currently unknown. The clonotype comes from a woman under 30 with Graves' hyperthyroidism. The specimen sequenced was blood. The chain links TRBV7-3 to TRBJ2-2; the D gene is possibly TRBD2 (6 bases). CDR3 DNA sequence: TGTGCCAGCAGCCACCGGGGGTACGCAGCGAACACCGGGGAGCTGTTTTTT. Its translation: CASSHRGYAANTGELFF.